The 28 T cell receptor beta chains presented below share a single source sample, sequenced in a study of OX40 agonist ivuxolimab in advanced cancers. Using immunoSEQ multiplex PCR, the repertoire was profiled, and TCRdb retains in-frame clones only, with some absent. The table has 75,000 to 100,000 clones, about 91% seen once. The material was CD4+ or CD8+ T cells sorted from blood, obtained in a trial of the OX40 agonist ivuxolimab. These receptors all stem from an adult with an advanced solid tumor such as melanoma, head and neck, liver or kidney cancer.

This chain uses TRBV28 with TRBJ1-2; D not certain. The CDR3 spans 12 residues. Trimming pared 1 base from V and 5 bases from J, leaving 5 bases between. The germline V gene has CDR1 MDHEN and CDR2 SYDVKM. The CDR3 DNA reads TGTGCCAGCAGTTTATCGCTTTATGGCTACACCTTC. This encodes CASSLSLYGYTF.

V and J are TRBV27 and TRBJ2-2, with D hard to call. CDR1 and CDR2 from the germline V gene are MNHEY and SMNVEV (reference sequence). This CDR3 region has 12 residues. V was shortened by 3 bases and J by 7 bases, with 6 bases between the two germline ends. CDR3 protein: CASSFPHGELFF. Here the CDR3 DNA reads TGTGCCAGCAGTTTCCCGCACGGGGAGCTGTTTTTT.

The rearrangement joins TRBV7-9 to TRBJ1-5; D remains ambiguous. Between the trimmed V and J ends, which lost 0 bases and 5 bases, there was a span of 5 bases. The germline CDR1 and CDR2 sequences are SEHNR and FQNEAQ (reference sequence). CDR3 length equals 13 residues. The CDR3 spells CASSLAGDQPQHF. CDR3 nucleotide sequence: TGTGCCAGCAGCTTAGCTGGAGATCAGCCCCAGCATTTT.

This clone was counted once. The CDR3 loop reads CASSSRLQAGTEAFF. The CDR3 DNA follows: TGTGCCAGCTCAAGCCGACTGCAGGCTGGCACTGAAGCTTTCTTT. The genes are TRBV18 and TRBJ1-1; D gene uncertain. In germline, CDR1 is KGHSH, CDR2 LQKENI. Trimming pared 5 bases from V and 4 bases from J, leaving 17 bases between. The CDR3 contains 15 residues.

V is TRBV2 and J is TRBJ2-3; 8 bases are a match to TRBD1. Germline CDR1 reads SNHLY; CDR2 reads FYNNEI. V dropped 5 bases and J dropped 2; count of bases not matched to a gene: 6. CDR3 length: 15 amino acids. The CDR3 nucleotides are TGTGCCAGCAGTTCTCCGGGACAGGCCACAGATACGCAGTATTTT. Amino acids: CASSSPGQATDTQYF.

The CDR3 loop is CASSQTERMNTEAFF. The CDR3 DNA reads TGCGCCAGCAGCCAAACGGAACGAATGAACACTGAAGCTTTCTTT. The rearrangement joins TRBV5-1 to TRBJ1-1; D unclear. Germline-derived CDR1 and CDR2 are SGHRS and YFSETQ. The V and J ends lost 4 bases and 0 bases respectively, with 13 bases between them. This CDR3 spans 15 amino acids.

The chain combines TRBV5-4 with TRBJ2-1; 8 nucleotides line up with TRBD1. V was clipped by 2 bases and J by 7 bases; unmatched bases: 2. This CDR3 is built from 13 residues. CDR1 and CDR2 from the germline V gene are SGHNT and YYREEE (reference sequence). The CDR3 DNA reads TGTGCCAGCAGCTTTACAGGGGGGAATGAGCAGTTCTTC. This codes for CASSFTGGNEQFF. The variable domain in full, with the rest retrieved from reference TRBV5-4 and TRBJ2-1, is ETGVTQSPTHLIKTRGQQVTLRCSSQSGHNTVSWYQQALGQGPQFIFQYYREEENGRGNFPPRFSGLQFPNYSSELNVNALELDDSALYLCASSFTGGNEQFFGPGTRLTVL.

This clone was seen a single time. The V gene is TRBV7-2, the J gene TRBJ1-5; D possibly corresponds to TRBD1 (5 bases). CDR3 length: 18 residues. Germline V gives CDR1 SGHTA, CDR2 FQGNSA. V shed 1 base and J shed 0 bases, with 16 bases lying between them. CDR3 sequence reads: CASSLGGTATYSNQPQHF. As DNA, the CDR3 is TGTGCCAGCAGCTTAGGCGGGACCGCAACTTATAGCAATCAGCCCCAGCATTTT.

This clone is a singleton in its sample. This sequence joins TRBV5-1 and TRBJ2-5; 7 bases line up with TRBD2. CDR3 length: 16 amino acids. Looked up from germline, CDR1 is SGHRS and CDR2 is YFSETQ. With 0 bases clipped from V and 2 bases from J, the junction kept 7 bases outside the gene matches. CDR3 sequence reads: CASSLAPAGYQETQYF. CDR3 nucleotides: TGCGCCAGCAGCTTGGCCCCAGCGGGGTATCAAGAGACCCAGTACTTC.

The chain carries TRBV25-1 and TRBJ1-6, with TRBD1 identical over 7 bases. The CDR3 runs 14 residues. CDR1 is MGHDK, CDR2 SYGVNS, per germline. The V and J ends lost 7 bases and 6 bases, in that order; junction bases with no gene match: 6. The CDR3 DNA is TGTGCCAGCACTCGGACAGGAGTTAATTCACCCCTCCACTTT. Its translation is CASTRTGVNSPLHF.

The CDR3 DNA reads as TGCGCCAGCAGCTCCTCTAGCACCGGGGAGCTGTTTTTT. Amino acid sequence: CASSSSSTGELFF. The chain employs TRBV5-1 and TRBJ2-2; no clear D gene. Trimming removed 3 bases at V and 4 bases at J, with 7 bases between. Germline-derived CDR1 and CDR2 are SGHRS and YFSETQ. CDR3 length: 13 residues.

J is TRBJ2-1 and V is TRBV18; 9 nucleotides line up with TRBD1. Germline V CDR1 and CDR2: KGHSH, LQKENI. The junction had 4 bases not matched to a gene; V was cut back by 5 bases and J by 2 bases. CDR3 length equals 15 residues. The CDR3 DNA reads TGTGCCAGCTCAACGGGACAGGGTCCCTACAATGAGCAGTTCTTC. Amino acid sequence: CASSTGQGPYNEQFF.

The chain couples TRBV5-5 to TRBJ2-5, with 8 bases aligning to TRBD2. Looked up from germline, CDR1 is SGHKS and CDR2 is YYEKEE (reference sequence). This CDR3 comprises 16 residues. The V gene end was trimmed by 0 bases and the J gene end by 2 bases; junction bases not matched to a gene: 6. The CDR3, as DNA: TGTGCCAGCAGCTTGGTGCCGCGGGAGGTTCAAGAGACCCAGTACTTC. Protein sequence: CASSLVPREVQETQYF.

This chain links TRBV28 with TRBJ2-7; D gene uncertain. The CDR3 is 14 amino acids. V lost 2 bases, J lost 3 bases, and 11 bases lay in between. Germline V lookup: CDR1 MDHEN, CDR2 SYDVKM. The DNA of the CDR3 is TGTGCCAGCAGTTTAATCTTGTCGGACTACGAGCAGTACTTC. It is translated as CASSLILSDYEQYF.

This chain uses TRBV18 with TRBJ2-1, with TRBD2 matching over 8 bases. V lost 1 base and J lost 4; bases outside the gene matches: 3. The germline V gene has CDR1 KGHSH and CDR2 LQKENI. The CDR3 is 15 residues long. The CDR3 here is CASSPLAGLYNEQFF. In nucleotides, the CDR3 is TGTGCCAGCTCACCACTAGCGGGATTATACAATGAGCAGTTCTTC.

V and J are TRBV7-2 and TRBJ2-4; 13 bases fit TRBD2. The CDR3 is 17 amino acids. The germline CDR1 and CDR2 sequences are SGHTA and FQGNSA. V lost 5 bases to trimming and J lost 5 bases; unmatched junction nucleotides: 9. The CDR3, as DNA: TGTGCCAGCAGCCCACTAGCGGGAGGGGAGGGCGAAAACATTCAGTACTTC. It specifies CASSPLAGGEGENIQYF.

The rearrangement uses TRBV28 and TRBJ1-1; D perhaps matches TRBD1 (5 bases). CDR3 length: 13 residues. The V gene's germline CDR1 is MDHEN and CDR2 SYDVKM. Trimming left V 3 bases short and J 4 bases short, with 9 bases between. CDR3 nucleotide sequence: TGTGCCAGCAGTTTGACAGTAAGCACTGAAGCTTTCTTT. This codes for CASSLTVSTEAFF.

The chain recombines TRBV5-4 with TRBJ1-5, with TRBD1 identical over 9 bases. J lost 2 bases, V lost 2 bases, and 11 bases had no gene match. Germline V gives CDR1 SGHNT, CDR2 YYREEE (reference sequence). This CDR3 is built from 18 residues. The DNA for the CDR3 is TGTGCCAGCAGCTTTGGGACAGGGCAGAGATTTGGCAATCAGCCCCAGCATTTT. It codes for CASSFGTGQRFGNQPQHF.

The chain carries TRBV4-2 and TRBJ2-2, with D possibly being TRBD1 (6 bases). CDR1 and CDR2 (germline): LGHNA, YNFKEQ. This CDR3 contains 17 residues. Trimming took off 0 bases at V and 4 bases at J, with 15 bases between the two ends. The CDR3 coding sequence is TGTGCCAGCAGCCAAGAGCTCTCAGGGGCCGGCACCGGGGAGCTGTTTTTT. This gives the protein CASSQELSGAGTGELFF.

The chain carries TRBV10-3 and TRBJ2-3; TRBD1 aligns across 10 bases. The CDR3 spans 16 residues. After removal of 4 bases from V and 4 bases from J, the junction contained 8 bases not matched to a gene. The germline V gene has CDR1 ENHRY and CDR2 SYGVKD. CDR3 DNA: TGTGCCATCAGTGTATTGGGACAGGGGATGGCAGATACGCAGTATTTT. This encodes CAISVLGQGMADTQYF.

V is TRBV19 and J is TRBJ1-2, with 9 bases fitting TRBD1. The CDR3 is 14 amino acids. Trimming took 3 bases from V and 5 from J; bases not matched to a gene: 4. Germline-derived CDR1 and CDR2 are LNHDA and SQIVND (reference sequence). CDR3 protein: CASSISGTGYGYTF. In DNA form, the CDR3 reads TGTGCCAGTAGTATCTCCGGGACAGGGTATGGCTACACCTTC.

The chain recombines TRBV7-2 with TRBJ2-5; 7 bases are a match to TRBD1. Germline V lookup: CDR1 SGHTA, CDR2 FQGNSA. The CDR3 is 16 residues long. Trimming removed 5 bases from V and 4 bases from J; junction bases left unmatched: 13. CDR3 DNA sequence: TGTGCCAGCAGCGTACAGGGGAGATTCCGTTCAGAGACCCAGTACTTC. It yields the protein CASSVQGRFRSETQYF.

For the CDR3, the DNA is TGTGCCAGCAGTTATGTCATTAGCAATCAGCCCCAGCATTTT. It is translated as CASSYVISNQPQHF. The chain is built from TRBV6-5 and TRBJ1-5; no firm D call. Germline V lookup: CDR1 MNHEY, CDR2 SVGAGI. The CDR3 covers 14 residues. V dropped 3 bases and J dropped 0 bases, with 6 bases sitting between them.

This chain joins TRBV7-2 and TRBJ2-3, with D unclear. Germline V gene data show CDR1 as SGHTA and CDR2 as FQGNSA. This CDR3 is built from 14 residues. The V and J ends lost 5 bases and 4 bases respectively, with 13 bases between them. Written as DNA, the CDR3 is TGTGCCAGCAGCCGCACCTCCCCACCAGATACGCAGTATTTT. Its protein product is CASSRTSPPDTQYF.

This chain uses TRBV28 with TRBJ2-7, with TRBD1 matching over 10 bases. The length of the CDR3 is 16 residues. CDR1 and CDR2 from the germline V gene are MDHEN and SYDVKM. The V gene end was trimmed by 6 bases and the J gene end by 4 bases; junction bases not matched to a gene: 12. The DNA of the CDR3 is TGTGCCAGCAGACTCAGACAGGGGGCTTTCGTTTACGAGCAGTACTTC. It is translated as CASRLRQGAFVYEQYF.

The gene calls are TRBV9 and TRBJ1-3; TRBD1 matches at 8 bases. The CDR3 is 15 amino acids. With 3 bases clipped from V and 4 bases from J, the junction kept 6 bases outside the gene matches. Germline values: CDR1 SGDLS, CDR2 YYNGEE. CDR3 sequence (DNA): TGTGCCAGCAGCGGGGCCTGGACAGGGGGAAACACCATATATTTT. It codes for CASSGAWTGGNTIYF.

The CDR3 loop reads CASSRPSRGPTHF. The CDR3 bases are TGTGCCAGCAGCCGGCCCTCCAGGGGGCCCACGCATTTT. J is TRBJ1-5 and V is TRBV28; 8 bases line up with TRBD1. Per the germline V gene, CDR1 is MDHEN and CDR2 is SYDVKM. V shed 6 bases, J shed 15 bases, and the junction held 13 bases outside the gene matches. This CDR3 has 13 residues.

This clone is a singleton in its sample. The chain links TRBV9 to TRBJ2-2, with TRBD2 matching 8 bases. Germline V CDR1 and CDR2: SGDLS, YYNGEE. After removal of 1 base from V and 4 bases from J, the junction contained 3 bases not matched to a gene. The CDR3 loop spans 15 amino acids. CDR3 residues: CASSVLAGLTGELFF. For the CDR3, the DNA is TGTGCCAGCAGCGTACTAGCGGGCCTCACCGGGGAGCTGTTTTTT.